This T cell receptor (beta chain) was sequenced during a study of shared clonotypes between healthy human individuals. Between the trimmed V and J ends, which lost 1 base and 3 bases, there was a span of 7 bases. Germline CDR1 and CDR2: LGHNA and YNFKEQ. The length of the CDR3 is 13 residues. Every subset had its genomic DNA shared out evenly among several immunoSEQ plates. The repertoire was sequenced with immunoSEQ multiplex PCR; TCRdb's copy has only in-frame clones and lacks some. The sample holds 2 million to 2.5 million clones, approximately 95% seen once. Study-level points and caveats: Naive subsets generally had larger estimated richness than memory subsets. Rarefaction analysis demonstrated incomplete sorted-subset sequencing notwithstanding large depth.

Naive CD8 cells lacked CD45RO, underwent positive selection for CCR7 and left out terminally differentiated effector memory CD45RA+ cells. The healthy adult donors were HIV-negative and reported no recent acute infections or vaccinations. On this clone: What it recognizes is unknown.

The clonotype was recovered from a man in his late teens or twenties in good health. This chain connects TRBV4-2 to TRBJ2-7; no reliable D call. What was sequenced was naive CD8+ T cells sorted from blood. CDR3 sequence (DNA): TGTGCCAGCAGCCAAGTACTACACTACGAGCAGTACTTC. Residues: CASSQVLHYEQYF.